This T cell receptor (beta chain) was sequenced during a study of shared T cell receptors in the human thymus. The table came from immunoSEQ multiplex PCR; TCRdb's copy has only in-frame clones and leaves some out. There are about 540,000 clones in the sample; about 80% occur only once, and about 0.013% lies in the top ten. This same sample was also taken into another study, of human thymus T cells. This second study says: The donor group consisted of healthy Finnish infants who were having corrective surgery for congenital heart defects. It was from resections taken during corrective heart surgery that the thymus tissue came. Among thymic and blood repertoires, usage of V and J genes appeared biased.

The specimen sequenced was thymocytes. This TCR was sampled from a boy in the first two years of life with a congenital heart defect.

The CDR3 spells CASSQGDWANTGELFF. The CDR3 coding sequence is TGTGCCAGCAGCCAAGGGGACTGGGCGAACACCGGGGAGCTGTTTTTT. This sequence joins TRBV14 and TRBJ2-2; D is perhaps TRBD2 (6 bases). The CDR3 length is 16 residues. Germline V CDR1 and CDR2: SGHDN, FVKESK. V was trimmed by 1 base and J by 0 bases, leaving 9 bases between them.